The next 16 T cell receptor beta chains were all read from a single sample in a study of cytomegalovirus exposure and HLA in healthy donors. Primers: 60 Vbeta forward and 13 Jbeta reverse. The assay was immunoSEQ multiplex PCR, and TCRdb's table has in-frame clones only and misses some. The repertoire holds 200,000 to 250,000 clones, with 65% to 85% as singletons. Material for sequencing was PBMCs. The receptors were sampled from a boy aged 2 to 10 in good health and CMV-seronegative.

The rearrangement uses TRBV10-1 and TRBJ2-1, with D uncertain. Germline CDR1 and CDR2: WNHNN and SYGVQD (reference sequence). V gave up 8 bases and J gave up 6 bases, with 14 bases separating them. The CDR3 sequence is 13 residues long. This CDR3 reads CASRQHHANEQFF. The DNA for the CDR3 is TGCGCCAGCCGTCAACACCATGCCAATGAGCAGTTCTTC.

The gene calls are TRBV4-1 and TRBJ1-5; TRBD1 aligns across 8 bases. The CDR3 covers 18 residues. The ends lost 3 bases at V and 4 bases at J; junction bases unmatched: 14. Per germline, CDR1 MGHRA and CDR2 YSYEKL. Here the CDR3 reads CASSHLITRTGSNQPQHF. In DNA form, the CDR3 reads TGCGCCAGCAGCCACCTAATTACGCGGACAGGGAGTAATCAGCCCCAGCATTTT.

The rearrangement links TRBV4-2 to TRBJ2-1, with 9 positions matching TRBD2. Germline values: CDR1 LGHNA, CDR2 YNFKEQ. The CDR3 sequence is 16 residues long. Trimming cost V 0 bases and J 10 bases; bases outside gene matches: 10. CDR3 in DNA: TGTGCCAGCAGCCAAGATCGCGGGAGGGCCGGGGGCGAGCAGTTCTTC. Encoded protein: CASSQDRGRAGGEQFF.

J is TRBJ1-2 and V is TRBV30; TRBD1 aligns across 8 bases. Germline-derived CDR1 and CDR2 are GTSNPN and SVGIG (reference sequence). The CDR3 covers 14 residues. V trimming: 2 bases; J trimming: 6 bases; junction bases outside the gene matches: 8. CDR3 DNA sequence: TGTGCCTGGAGTACCGGACAGGGTGTACATGGCTACACCTTC. Residues: CAWSTGQGVHGYTF.

The V gene is TRBV5-6, the J gene TRBJ2-5; 7 bases are shared with TRBD1. The end of the DNA is better explained by TRBJ2-7, so the J call may be wrong. Germline-derived CDR1 and CDR2 are SGHDT and YYEEEE. CDR3 length equals 13 residues. Here the CDR3 DNA reads TGTGCCAGCAGCCCCACAGGGGCCTACGAGCAGTACTTC. Protein: CASSPTGAYEQYF.

The chain employs TRBV5-1 and TRBJ1-1, with no clear D. Trimming pared 3 bases from V and 2 bases from J, leaving 8 bases between. The germline CDR1 and CDR2 sequences are SGHRS and YFSETQ. The CDR3 contains 13 residues. DNA for the CDR3: TGCGCCAGCAGCTCCCAGTCCAACACTGAAGCTTTCTTT. This gives the protein CASSSQSNTEAFF. Looking up the rest from reference TRBV5-1 and TRBJ1-1 gives the full variable domain: KAGVTQTPRYLIKTRGQQVTLSCSPISGHRSVSWYQQTPGQGLQFLFEYFSETQRNKGNFPGRFSGRQFSNSRSEMNVSTLELGDSALYLCASSSQSNTEAFFGQGTRLTVV.

V usage is TRBV10-3 and J usage is TRBJ2-2; D is perhaps TRBD1 (5 bases). The ends were cut back, 3 bases at V and 6 bases at J, with 11 bases in the middle. CDR1 is ENHRY, CDR2 SYGVKD, per germline. This CDR3 contains 14 residues. The CDR3 coding sequence is TGTGCCATCAGTGAACCCCTAGGGGCCGGGGAGCTGTTTTTT. Translating gives CAISEPLGAGELFF.

V and J are TRBV4-2 and TRBJ1-6; 7 bases map to TRBD1. The CDR3 has 16 amino acids. Germline V lookup: CDR1 LGHNA, CDR2 YNFKEQ. Trimming removed 1 base from V and 8 bases from J; junction bases left unmatched: 8. The CDR3 DNA is TGTGCCAGCAGCCAAGGCTGGGACAGTTCAGATTCACCCCTCCACTTT. Its protein product is CASSQGWDSSDSPLHF.

The chain recombines TRBV6-1 with TRBJ2-5, with D perhaps TRBD1 (6 bases). The J call may be incorrect, as the DNA end agrees better with TRBJ2-7. The germline V gene has CDR1 MNHNS and CDR2 SASEGT. CDR3 size: 16 residues. This chain's CDR3 is CASSAYRETLSYEQYF. DNA of the CDR3: TGTGCCAGCAGTGCCTACAGGGAGACCCTCTCCTACGAGCAGTACTTC.

Comment on this clone: Other DNA sequences from this sample encode an identical CDR3 as well. The V call is TRBV9, the J call TRBJ2-3; D is ambiguous. Germline CDR1 SGDLS, CDR2 YYNGEE. The CDR3 runs 13 residues. Trimming left V 2 bases short and J 0 bases short, with 4 bases between. DNA of the CDR3: TGTGCCAGCAGCGTCGTAAGCACAGATACGCAGTATTTT. Protein: CASSVVSTDTQYF.

This clone was counted only a few times. The genes are TRBV2 and TRBJ2-1; TRBD2 matches at 13 bases. Losses at the gene ends were 10 bases for V and 7 bases for J; bases not matched to a gene: 4. Germline V CDR1 and CDR2: SNHLY, FYNNEI. This CDR3 comprises 13 residues. The CDR3 bases are TGTGCCATCATGACTAGCGGGAGGAATGAGCAGTTCTTC. Residues: CAIMTSGRNEQFF.

The genes are TRBV28 and TRBJ2-7, with 7 bases identical to TRBD1. The CDR3 contains 12 residues. V was pared by 6 bases and J by 7 bases, with 6 bases of the junction left unmatched. Germline values: CDR1 MDHEN, CDR2 SYDVKM. The chain's CDR3 is CASRQGRWEQYF. The CDR3, as DNA: TGTGCCAGCAGACAGGGGCGATGGGAGCAGTACTTC.

The chain employs TRBV11-2 and TRBJ2-1; 7 positions match TRBD1. The trim removed 8 bases at V and 2 bases at J, leaving 12 bases unmatched. The germline CDR1 and CDR2 sequences are SGHAT and FQNNGV. The CDR3 runs 16 residues. CDR3 sequence reads: CASSRGRGNTYNEQFF. CDR3 coding DNA: TGTGCCAGCTCCAGGGGCAGGGGGAATACCTACAATGAGCAGTTCTTC.

The chain employs TRBV27 and TRBJ1-1, with TRBD1 matching over 7 bases. V gave up 0 bases and J gave up 1 base; unmatched junction bases: 2. CDR3 length: 15 residues. CDR1 is MNHEY and CDR2 is SMNVEV in the germline V gene (reference sequence). In DNA form, the CDR3 reads TGTGCCAGCAGTTTATCGGGGACAGCGAACACTGAAGCTTTCTTT. Its translation: CASSLSGTANTEAFF.

The gene calls are TRBV5-4 and TRBJ1-2; 7 bases are shared with TRBD1. The CDR3 consists of 16 residues. Trimming at V came to 7 bases and at J to 4 bases, leaving 16 bases not matched to a gene. Germline lookup yields CDR1 SGHNT and CDR2 YYREEE (reference sequence). CDR3 amino acids: CASSPDIRGRPYGYTF. The CDR3 DNA reads TGTGCCAGCTCTCCCGATATAAGGGGGCGCCCCTATGGCTACACCTTC.

V gene TRBV7-9 combines with J gene TRBJ2-5; 7 nucleotides match TRBD2. CDR3 length: 17 amino acids. In germline, CDR1 is SEHNR, CDR2 FQNEAQ (reference sequence). V lost 4 bases and J lost 5; bases outside the gene matches: 16. CDR3 DNA: TGTGCCAGCAGCTACTCGCAGGGAGAAGCGGGAAGGGAGACCCAGTACTTC. Translating it yields CASSYSQGEAGRETQYF.